These 29 T cell receptor beta chains were sequenced from one sample in a study of blood T cell repertoires in COVID-19. Profiling relied on immunoSEQ multiplex PCR, and the TCRdb table lists in-frame clones only, not all of them. The table records roughly 130,000 clones, 65% to 80% of them present only once. Material: peripheral blood. The receptors were gathered from a man aged 50 to 59 with acute or convalescent COVID-19.

This clone was counted a few times. The chain recombines TRBV24-1 with TRBJ1-1, with D unresolved. The CDR3 length is 13 residues. Trimming stripped 3 bases from V and 3 bases from J, with 7 bases between. Germline CDR1 is KGHDR and CDR2 is SFDVKD. CDR3 in amino acids: CATSDIGHTEAFF. Written as DNA, the CDR3 is TGTGCCACCAGTGATATCGGTCACACTGAAGCTTTCTTT.

The chain employs TRBV10-2 and TRBJ2-2; TRBD1 matches 11 bases. Germline lookup yields CDR1 WSHSY and CDR2 SAAADI. The CDR3 covers 18 residues. J was trimmed by 5 bases and V by 6 bases; bases with no gene match: 14. The CDR3 protein is CASRSGTGGIRRTGELFF. Written as DNA, the CDR3 is TGCGCCAGCAGATCGGGGACAGGGGGTATTCGTAGGACCGGGGAGCTGTTTTTT.

This clone was found once. V is TRBV12-3 or TRBV12-4 and J is TRBJ1-1; D not resolved. V was trimmed by 2 bases and J by 6 bases, leaving 10 bases between them. The CDR3 consists of 13 residues. CDR3: CASSLNPRSEAFF. In DNA form, the CDR3 reads TGTGCCAGCAGTTTAAATCCTAGATCTGAAGCTTTCTTT.

The chain uses TRBV6-5 and TRBJ2-7, with D perhaps matching TRBD1 (5 bases). The CDR3 length is 14 residues. Trimming took off 6 bases at V and 4 bases at J, with 16 bases between the two ends. CDR1 MNHEY and CDR2 SVGAGI come from the germline V gene. This chain's CDR3 is CASRPQTQVYEQYF. The CDR3 DNA sequence: TGTGCCAGCAGGCCCCAAACACAGGTGTACGAGCAGTACTTC.

This clone has a handful of counts. V is TRBV7-9 and J is TRBJ2-1; D might be TRBD2 (6 bases). This CDR3 is built from 15 residues. Germline assignment: CDR1 SEHNR and CDR2 FQNEAQ (reference sequence). Trimming stripped 7 bases from V and 2 bases from J, with 15 bases between. The CDR3 sequence: CASTPRGSPYNEQFF. In DNA form, the CDR3 reads TGTGCCAGCACCCCCCGGGGGTCCCCCTACAATGAGCAGTTCTTC.

V and J are TRBV5-1 and TRBJ2-4; TRBD2 matches at 8 bases. V lost 4 bases, J lost 1 base, and 4 bases stayed unmatched. From germline, CDR1 is SGHRS and CDR2 YFSETQ. The CDR3 loop spans 15 amino acids. The CDR3 bases are TGCGCCAGCAGCCGTAGCGGGGAGGCCAAAAACATTCAGTACTTC. Amino acid sequence: CASSRSGEAKNIQYF.

The chain links TRBV7-2 to TRBJ2-5; D may be TRBD2 (5 bases). Germline loops: CDR1 SGHTA, CDR2 FQGNSA. The CDR3 is 13 amino acids. The V end was cut by 3 bases, the J end by 1 base, with 6 bases between. The CDR3 is CASSFSGQETQYF. The CDR3, as DNA: TGTGCCAGCAGCTTCAGCGGCCAAGAGACCCAGTACTTC.

The chain couples TRBV5-6 to TRBJ2-5; 12 bases are shared with TRBD1. The germline gives CDR1 SGHDT, CDR2 YYEEEE. With V trimmed by 4 bases and J by 5 bases, 12 bases remained unmatched. CDR3 length: 17 residues. CDR3 loop: CASSRDRDRGRPETQYF. The CDR3 nucleotides read TGTGCCAGCAGCCGGGACCGGGACAGGGGGCGCCCTGAGACCCAGTACTTC.

The chain uses TRBV3-1 (or the pseudogene TRBV3-2) and TRBJ2-7; possibly TRBD1 for D (5 bases). V was shortened by 1 base and J by 3 bases, with 13 bases between the two germline ends. The CDR3 has 15 amino acids. The V gene's germline CDR1 is LGHDT and CDR2 YNNKEL (reference sequence). DNA of the CDR3: TGTGCCAGCAGCCAAGGGACACCTCCCCACTACGAGCAGTACGTC. Encoded protein: CASSQGTPPHYEQYV.

The V call is TRBV11-2, the J call TRBJ1-2; 8 bases agree with TRBD1. The CDR3 spans 14 residues. The V segment lost 2 bases and the J segment 5 bases; nucleotides outside the gene matches: 4. Germline V CDR1 and CDR2: SGHAT, FQNNGV. DNA for the CDR3: TGTGCCAGCAGCTTATTACAGGGGGTATATGGCTACACCTTC. Protein product: CASSLLQGVYGYTF.

This rearrangement joins TRBV10-1 to TRBJ2-5; D gene uncertain. CDR1 WNHNN and CDR2 SYGVQD come from the germline V gene (reference sequence). V was pared by 2 bases and J by 7 bases, with 11 bases between. The CDR3 loop spans 13 amino acids. This chain's CDR3 is CASSEIVDGTQYF. The CDR3 DNA reads as TGCGCCAGCAGTGAGATTGTAGATGGGACCCAGTACTTC.

The CDR3 sequence: CASSSPGTGGLVGGNTIYF. The CDR3 DNA follows: TGTGCCAGCAGTTCACCCGGGACAGGGGGACTTGTGGGAGGAAACACCATATATTTT. This chain uses TRBV28 with TRBJ1-3; 11 bases agree with TRBD1. The CDR3 contains 19 residues. Germline values: CDR1 MDHEN, CDR2 SYDVKM. V lost 4 bases to trimming and J lost 4 bases; unmatched junction nucleotides: 15.

This clone was counted once. The CDR3 coding sequence is TGTGCCAGCAGCTTAGATCGAGGCACTGAAGCTTTCTTT. Translation: CASSLDRGTEAFF. The chain is built from TRBV11-2 and TRBJ1-1; D is undetermined. Germline loops: CDR1 SGHAT, CDR2 FQNNGV. Between the trimmed V and J ends, which lost 0 bases and 4 bases, there was a span of 6 bases. The CDR3 loop spans 13 amino acids.

The rearrangement joins TRBV7-8 to TRBJ1-1; 8 bases align to TRBD1. There are 13 residues in the CDR3. Per the germline V gene, CDR1 is SGHVS and CDR2 is FQNEAQ. The V gene end was trimmed by 3 bases and the J gene end by 5 bases; junction bases not matched to a gene: 2. The CDR3 sequence: CASSLTGVTEAFF. For the CDR3, the DNA is TGTGCCAGCAGCTTGACAGGGGTAACTGAAGCTTTCTTT.

The CDR3 region is CASSKLQGDTYGYTF. In DNA form, the CDR3 reads TGCGCCAGCAGCAAGCTACAGGGGGATACCTATGGCTACACCTTC. The chain has TRBV5-1 and TRBJ1-2; the match to TRBD1 covers 8 bases. The trim removed 4 bases at V and 4 bases at J, leaving 9 bases unmatched. The CDR3 contains 15 residues. CDR1 is SGHRS and CDR2 is YFSETQ in the germline V gene.

V and J are TRBV6-5 and TRBJ1-3; D remains ambiguous. CDR1 is MNHEY, CDR2 SVGAGI, per germline. This CDR3 comprises 15 residues. V dropped 0 bases and J dropped 1 base, with 7 bases sitting between them. Here the CDR3 reads CASSYSADSGNTIYF. The CDR3 nucleotides are TGTGCCAGCAGTTACTCGGCGGATTCTGGAAACACCATATATTTT.

The V gene is TRBV12-5, the J gene TRBJ2-3; D is ambiguous. The germline V and J ends were trimmed by 7 bases and 0 bases, with 8 bases remaining between them. The length of the CDR3 is 13 residues. In germline, CDR1 is LGHNT, CDR2 FRNRAP. In DNA form, the CDR3 reads TGTGCTAGTGCCCCCCTGAGCACAGATACGCAGTATTTT. Protein: CASAPLSTDTQYF.

The chain is built from TRBV6-6 and TRBJ1-6, with D perhaps matching TRBD1 (6 bases). V was clipped by 2 bases and J by 5 bases, with 7 bases between them. The CDR3 spans 14 residues. Germline V gives CDR1 MNHNY, CDR2 SVGAGI (reference sequence). CDR3 nucleotide sequence: TGTGCCAGCAGTTACGGACAGAATAATTCACCCCTCCACTTT. Translation: CASSYGQNNSPLHF.

The chain employs TRBV10-1 and TRBJ1-1; D remains unclear. V was clipped by 0 bases and J by 1 base, with 9 bases between them. Germline-derived CDR1 and CDR2 are WNHNN and SYGVQD (reference sequence). The CDR3 runs 15 residues. CDR3 region: CASSESGQENTEAFF. DNA of the CDR3: TGCGCCAGCAGTGAGTCTGGTCAGGAGAACACTGAAGCTTTCTTT.

This clone showed up just once. The V and J genes are TRBV10-2 and TRBJ2-5; perhaps TRBD2 as D (7 bases). The CDR3 has 15 amino acids. V was pared by 6 bases and J by 8 bases, with 22 bases between. Germline-derived CDR1 and CDR2 are WSHSY and SAAADI. CDR3 residues: CASRSVGGAPVTQYF. CDR3 coding DNA: TGCGCCAGCAGAAGTGTAGGGGGGGCCCCAGTTACCCAGTACTTC.

The genes are TRBV30 and TRBJ1-1, with a tentative D call TRBD1 (5 bases). CDR1 GTSNPN and CDR2 SVGIG come from the germline V gene (reference sequence). The V end lost 3 bases, the J end lost 1 base, and 15 bases lay between the germline ends. The CDR3 is 15 residues long. DNA of the CDR3: TGTGCCTGGAGGGGGGGGTTACAGCCGAACACTGAAGCTTTCTTT. Its translation is CAWRGGLQPNTEAFF.

The J gene is TRBJ1-1, the V gene TRBV27; D perhaps matches TRBD1 (5 bases). This CDR3 comprises 17 residues. The germline gives CDR1 MNHEY, CDR2 SMNVEV (reference sequence). V lost 5 bases to trimming and J lost 1 base, with 20 bases between them. The CDR3 loop reads CASSPSVGQASNTEAFF. The CDR3 bases are TGTGCCAGCAGTCCATCTGTGGGGCAGGCCTCGAACACTGAAGCTTTCTTT.

The chain carries TRBV6-5 and TRBJ2-6; D gene ambiguous. Germline V gene data show CDR1 as MNHEY and CDR2 as SVGAGI. Trimming removed 5 bases from V and 0 bases from J, with 8 bases in between. The CDR3 runs to 15 residues. The CDR3 region has the DNA TGTGCCAGCAGTACCGGTTTCTCTGGGGCCAACGTCCTGACTTTC. Translation gives CASSTGFSGANVLTF.

V gene TRBV3-1 (or the pseudogene TRBV3-2) combines with J gene TRBJ2-2; D remains ambiguous. Germline CDR1 and CDR2: LGHDT and YNNKEL (reference sequence). Trimming stripped 1 base from V and 7 bases from J, with 7 bases between. The CDR3 is made up of 13 amino acids. The CDR3 region has the DNA TGTGCCAGCAGCCAAGCAGGAAACGGGGAGCTGTTTTTT. Its translation is CASSQAGNGELFF.

This chain links TRBV5-1 with TRBJ2-7; TRBD1 is a possible D gene (5 bases). This CDR3 region has 15 residues. The ends were cut back, 0 bases at V and 6 bases at J, with 16 bases in the middle. Per the germline V gene, CDR1 is SGHRS and CDR2 is YFSETQ. CDR3 bases: TGCGCCAGCAGCTTGGGGGGCTCCCCGGGCCTCGAGCAGTACTTC. It yields the protein CASSLGGSPGLEQYF. Complete variable domain (other parts from reference TRBV5-1 and TRBJ2-7): KAGVTQTPRYLIKTRGQQVTLSCSPISGHRSVSWYQQTPGQGLQFLFEYFSETQRNKGNFPGRFSGRQFSNSRSEMNVSTLELGDSALYLCASSLGGSPGLEQYFGPGTRLTVT.

The rearrangement joins TRBV9 to TRBJ2-5, with a weak D call TRBD2 (7 bases). Germline V gives CDR1 SGDLS, CDR2 YYNGEE. This CDR3 spans 14 amino acids. Trimming removed 0 bases at V and 5 bases at J, with 11 bases between. The CDR3 sequence is CASSVAGGGETQYF. The CDR3, as DNA: TGTGCCAGCAGCGTAGCTGGCGGGGGCGAGACCCAGTACTTC.

As DNA, the CDR3 is TGTGCCAGCAGTAGGGCGGGGGCCGGGGCCAACGTCCTGACTTTC. Protein product: CASSRAGAGANVLTF. The rearrangement joins TRBV28 to TRBJ2-6; possible D gene TRBD2, 7 bases. The CDR3 sequence is 15 residues long. Trimming removed 5 bases from V and 4 bases from J, with 12 bases in between. Germline V gene sequence: CDR1 MDHEN, CDR2 SYDVKM.

This chain uses TRBV9 with TRBJ1-2; 12 bases are shared with TRBD1. V lost 2 bases, J lost 8 bases, and 13 bases stayed unmatched. The CDR3 covers 17 residues. CDR1 and CDR2 from the germline V gene are SGDLS and YYNGEE. The CDR3 sequence is CASSVALLGQGASGYTF. CDR3 DNA sequence: TGTGCCAGCAGCGTGGCCCTCCTGGGACAGGGGGCGTCGGGCTACACCTTC.

CDR3 sequence (DNA): TGTGCCAGCAGCCAATTCGGACAGGATTCCTATGGCTACACCTTC. Protein sequence: CASSQFGQDSYGYTF. This chain links TRBV3-1 (or the pseudogene TRBV3-2) with TRBJ1-2; TRBD1 matches at 7 bases. V lost 2 bases and J lost 4; bases outside the gene matches: 7. Germline CDR1 and CDR2: LGHDT and YNNKEL (reference sequence). The CDR3 has 15 residues.